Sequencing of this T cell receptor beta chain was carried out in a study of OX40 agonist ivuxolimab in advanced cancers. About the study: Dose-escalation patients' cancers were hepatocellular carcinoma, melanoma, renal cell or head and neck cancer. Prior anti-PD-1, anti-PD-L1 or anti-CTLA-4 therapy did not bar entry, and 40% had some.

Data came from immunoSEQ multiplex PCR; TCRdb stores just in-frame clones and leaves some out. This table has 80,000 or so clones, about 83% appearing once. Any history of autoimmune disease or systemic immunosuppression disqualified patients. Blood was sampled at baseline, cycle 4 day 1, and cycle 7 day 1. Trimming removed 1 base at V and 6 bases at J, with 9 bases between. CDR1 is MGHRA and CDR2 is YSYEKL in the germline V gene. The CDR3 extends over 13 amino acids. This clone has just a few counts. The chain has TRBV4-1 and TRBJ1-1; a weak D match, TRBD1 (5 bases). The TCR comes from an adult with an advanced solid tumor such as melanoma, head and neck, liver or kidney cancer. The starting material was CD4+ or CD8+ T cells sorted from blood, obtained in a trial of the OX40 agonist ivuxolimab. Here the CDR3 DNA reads TGCGCCAGCAGCCAAGCCCCGGGGGCTGAAGCTTTCTTT. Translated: CASSQAPGAEAFF.